This T cell receptor beta chain stems from a study of T-cell memory formation after mild COVID-19 (dated by TCRdb to the early 2020s). The study in broad terms: Most TCR sequence clusters were specific to one of the two donors. In two donors, T-cell clones that expanded and contracted after mild COVID-19 were followed by sequencing TCRalpha and TCRbeta repertoires longitudinally. Two young, previously healthy adult volunteers, one female and one male, were included in the cohort. Study-level results and caveats: Contracting CD4+ clones were located mainly in the CM and EM memory subsets, whereas CD8+ clones were found to be enriched in EMRA. From day 15 to 85, contracting clones showed balanced CD4/CD8 phenotypes, whereas a second wave of clones that expanded from day 15 to 37 leaned towards CD4+. The second-wave clones that peaked on day 37 were not confirmed to be SARS-CoV-2 specific. Only two mild cases were covered in the study, and larger cohorts including severe cases with pre-infection samples were considered necessary. Some responding clones were detected in pre-infection memory, which suggested that pre-existing cross-reactive memory T cells had joined the SARS-CoV-2 response.

Sequencing used an Illumina NovaSeq 6000. cDNA libraries for TCRalpha and TCRbeta were prepared by 5'RACE using constant-segment primers, with sample barcodes and unique molecular identifiers added. Trizol reagent was used to extract RNA from every sample. Library amplification was performed in two PCR steps, and a second sample barcode and Illumina TruSeq adapters were introduced in the second step. Sequencing of libraries was performed on an Illumina NovaSeq with 2 x 150 bp paired-end reads. For the original study's pipeline: Demultiplexing of reads and collapsing into UMI-guided consensus sequences were performed with migec v1.2.7. With mixcr v2.1.11, UMI consensuses were aligned to TRA and TRB V and J templates and assembled into clonotypes. Expanded or contracted clonotypes were those called significant by both edgeR and NoisET, with noise models trained on biological replicates. For edgeR calls, the cutoffs were a false discovery rate-adjusted p below 0.01 and a log2 fold-change threshold of 1. As an exploratory analysis of dynamics, max-normalized trajectories of the 1000 most abundant clonotypes were examined with PCA combined with hierarchical clustering. Separately sequenced CD4+ and CD8+ repertoires were used to assign a CD4 or CD8 phenotype to each responding clone. The public reads were quality trimmed at Q25 with fastp and then assembled into clones with MiXCR by TCRdb, keeping productive beta chains. Duplicate CDR3 protein sequences are folded into a single record with the most common DNA and genes. For this entry, the V and J calls and clone size follow TCRdb and not the study's own pipeline. The sample table records under 350,000 distinct CDR3 sequences; under 20% of these occur just once. The ten largest clones represent 23% of the sample.

PBMCs were isolated by Ficoll-Paque density gradient centrifugation. Note on this clonotype: Its antigen is unknown. Per-base quality was not reported, and no clone a single base away is much larger than it.

The CDR3 runs 14 amino acids, cysteine and phenylalanine included. This entry keeps only the CDR3 DNA: 42 bases, framed from base 1. Trimming leaves V shorter by 2 bases and J shorter by 5 bases, with the junction holding 3 bases beyond the gene matches. Per the germline V gene, MNHEY is the CDR1 and SVGAGI is the CDR2. The TCR was taken from a man aged 18 to 35 who had mild COVID-19 (a few samples of this study predate the infection). The sample titles of this study are shuffled in the database, so cell type and time point are left out; the donor was told from shared clones. This sequence uses TRBV6-5 and TRBJ1-5, with 7 middle bases fitting TRBD1. Source material: PBMCs or a T cell subset sorted from them (not recorded which). The DNA reads TGTGCCAGCAGTTACGACAGGGCGCATCAGCCCCAGCATTTT. Its translation is CASSYDRAHQPQHF.